The 32 T cell receptor beta chains below were found in one sample sequenced in a study of blood T cell repertoires in COVID-19. Profiled with immunoSEQ multiplex PCR; TCRdb holds only in-frame clones, not every one. The data contain approximately 310,000 clones, around 87% of them singletons. The sample was peripheral blood. The receptors shown here come from a man aged 50-60 years with active or convalescent COVID-19.

This chain joins TRBV7-9 and TRBJ1-1, with 10 bases fitting TRBD1. The CDR3 extends over 17 amino acids. Germline V gene data show CDR1 as SEHNR and CDR2 as FQNEAQ (reference sequence). Trimming at V came to 4 bases and at J to 5 bases, leaving 13 bases not matched to a gene. Here the CDR3 reads CASSYLSGGTGATEAFF. CDR3 nucleotides: TGTGCCAGCAGCTACTTATCCGGAGGGACAGGGGCTACTGAAGCTTTCTTT. Full variable domain (remainder filled in from reference TRBV7-9 and TRBJ1-1): DTGVSQNPRHKITKRGQNVTFRCDPISEHNRLYWYRQTLGQGPEFLTYFQNEAQLEKSRLLSDRFSAERPKGSFSTLEIQRTEQGDSAMYLCASSYLSGGTGATEAFFGQGTRLTVV.

V usage is TRBV4-3 and J usage is TRBJ1-2; 8 bases match TRBD1. In germline, CDR1 is LGHNA, CDR2 YSLEER. The CDR3 consists of 15 residues. Trimming cost V 8 bases and J 3 bases; bases outside gene matches: 11. The CDR3 reads CASAREDREDYGYTF. Written as DNA, the CDR3 is TGCGCCAGCGCGAGGGAGGACAGGGAGGACTATGGCTACACCTTC.

The V gene is TRBV19, the J gene TRBJ1-4; no clear D. V was cut by 5 bases and J by 1 base, with 11 bases left in between. The germline V gene encodes CDR1 LNHDA and CDR2 SQIVND (reference sequence). The CDR3 contains 15 residues. CDR3 DNA: TGTGCCAGTAGTTGGCAGGTCGGAACTAATGAAAAACTGTTTTTT. This translates into CASSWQVGTNEKLFF.

The chain uses TRBV5-5 and TRBJ1-2; no clear D gene. Trimming shortened V by 1 base and J by 0 bases, and 16 bases separated the two germline ends. CDR1 SGHKS and CDR2 YYEKEE come from the germline V gene (reference sequence). This CDR3 spans 17 amino acids. The CDR3 protein is CASSLRVYREANYGYTF. CDR3 bases: TGTGCCAGCAGCTTGCGGGTGTACCGAGAAGCTAACTATGGCTACACCTTC.

This clone occurred a few times. The J gene is TRBJ1-2, the V gene TRBV6-2 or TRBV6-3; the match to TRBD1 covers 8 bases. The CDR3 length is 16 residues. The V gene end was trimmed by 5 bases and the J gene end by 6 bases; junction bases not matched to a gene: 14. Germline CDR1 and CDR2: MNHEY and SVGEGT. The CDR3 nucleotides read TGTGCCAGCAGTCCCCTAGGACAGGGCTGGGGTCATGGCTACACCTTC. This gives the protein CASSPLGQGWGHGYTF.

This rearrangement joins TRBV5-6 to TRBJ1-2; 9 nucleotides line up with TRBD1. The CDR3 has 16 residues. The J segment lost 3 bases and the V segment lost 1 base, leaving 7 bases of the junction unmatched. CDR1 is SGHDT, CDR2 YYEEEE, per germline. In DNA, the CDR3 is TGTGCCAGCAGCTTGTACGGGGACAGGGCCTACTATGGCTACACCTTC. Its translation is CASSLYGDRAYYGYTF.

V gene TRBV18 combines with J gene TRBJ1-1, with 7 bases lining up with TRBD1. V lost 5 bases to trimming and J lost 2 bases; unmatched junction nucleotides: 14. This CDR3 spans 17 amino acids. CDR1 and CDR2 from the germline V gene are KGHSH and LQKENI. CDR3 nucleotide sequence: TGTGCCAGCTCATTTCGATTCGACAGGGTGGGTAACACTGAAGCTTTCTTT. Translation gives CASSFRFDRVGNTEAFF. Full variable domain (missing parts from reference TRBV18 and TRBJ1-1): NAGVMQNPRHLVRRRGQEARLRCSPMKGHSHVYWYRQLPEEGLKFMVYLQKENIIDESGMPKERFSAEFPKEGPSILRIQQVVRGDSAAYFCASSFRFDRVGNTEAFFGQGTRLTVV.

The chain uses TRBV6-2 or TRBV6-3 and TRBJ2-3; TRBD2 aligns across 8 bases. Germline V gene sequence: CDR1 MNHEY, CDR2 SVGEGT. The CDR3 contains 16 residues. After removal of 2 bases from V and 3 bases from J, the junction contained 7 bases not matched to a gene. CDR3 bases: TGTGCCAGCAGTTACCGGACGGGGGGGCTTACAGATACGCAGTATTTT. Translating gives CASSYRTGGLTDTQYF.

The chain uses TRBV4-3 and TRBJ2-7; D gene uncertain. Per the germline V gene, CDR1 is LGHNA and CDR2 is YSLEER. This CDR3 comprises 14 residues. Trimming removed 0 bases from V and 2 bases from J, with 8 bases in between. CDR3 DNA: TGCGCCAGCAGCCAAGATGCAGGTACCTACGAGCAGTACTTC. Amino acid sequence: CASSQDAGTYEQYF.

This chain links TRBV10-3 with TRBJ2-3; 7 bases map to TRBD2. The germline gives CDR1 ENHRY, CDR2 SYGVKD. V dropped 5 bases and J dropped 2; count of bases not matched to a gene: 7. The CDR3 has 15 amino acids. The CDR3: CAISWSGTTTDTQYF. The CDR3 DNA sequence: TGTGCCATCAGTTGGAGCGGGACCACCACAGATACGCAGTATTTT.

This clone was detected only a few times. The rearrangement links TRBV6-5 to TRBJ1-6; 7 bases are a match to TRBD1. Per germline, CDR1 MNHEY and CDR2 SVGAGI. J was trimmed by 7 bases and V by 7 bases; bases with no gene match: 4. This CDR3 is built from 13 residues. The CDR3 DNA reads as TGTGCCAGCAAGGGACAGATAAATTCACCCCTCCACTTT. As protein: CASKGQINSPLHF.

The chain is built from TRBV18 and TRBJ2-3, with 8 bases matching TRBD2. There are 15 residues in the CDR3. Germline V CDR1 and CDR2: KGHSH, LQKENI. The J segment lost 6 bases and the V segment lost 0 bases, leaving 5 bases of the junction unmatched. CDR3 in amino acids: CASSPPRTSGDTQYF. CDR3 coding DNA: TGTGCCAGCTCACCACCGAGAACTAGCGGTGATACGCAGTATTTT.

The V and J genes are TRBV6-5 and TRBJ1-3; tentative D call: TRBD1 (6 bases). CDR1 is MNHEY and CDR2 is SVGAGI in the germline V gene. The CDR3 spans 14 residues. The V and J ends lost 4 bases and 1 base respectively, with 8 bases between them. The CDR3: CASSSQGSGNTIYF. The DNA of the CDR3 is TGTGCCAGCAGTTCACAGGGATCTGGAAACACCATATATTTT.

The CDR3 region has the DNA TGCGCCAGCACGCCCCGGCGGGCTGACACCGGGGAGCTGTTTTTT. Amino acid sequence: CASTPRRADTGELFF. This chain joins TRBV5-1 and TRBJ2-2, with a tentative D call TRBD2 (5 bases). The germline V gene has CDR1 SGHRS and CDR2 YFSETQ. Trimming removed 6 bases at V and 3 bases at J, with 15 bases between. The CDR3 runs to 15 residues.

The sample holds one count of this clone. The chain joins TRBV4-1 to TRBJ2-3, with D perhaps TRBD2 (5 bases). Trimming took 4 bases from V and 4 from J, leaving 18 bases between them. Germline V gene data show CDR1 as MGHRA and CDR2 as YSYEKL. The CDR3 has 16 amino acids. CDR3 coding DNA: TGCGCCAGCAGCCCAAGTGTCACTAGTTTGTCAGATACGCAGTATTTT. Its translation is CASSPSVTSLSDTQYF.

V and J are TRBV5-1 and TRBJ2-2; 9 nucleotides line up with TRBD2. Germline CDR1 SGHRS, CDR2 YFSETQ. Germline trimming cut 2 bases from V and 3 bases from J; bases unmatched to any gene: 5. The CDR3 contains 16 residues. The CDR3 DNA reads as TGCGCCAGCAGCTTCAGCGGGAGGCCTGACACCGGGGAGCTGTTTTTT. The encoded protein is CASSFSGRPDTGELFF. The entire variable domain, with the rest obtained from reference TRBV5-1 and TRBJ2-2, is as follows: KAGVTQTPRYLIKTRGQQVTLSCSPISGHRSVSWYQQTPGQGLQFLFEYFSETQRNKGNFPGRFSGRQFSNSRSEMNVSTLELGDSALYLCASSFSGRPDTGELFFGEGSRLTVL.

This clone came up a few times. This chain connects TRBV19 to TRBJ2-2, with 7 bases that match TRBD1. The CDR3 contains 13 residues. Trimming cost V 4 bases and J 7 bases; bases outside gene matches: 3. The V gene's germline CDR1 is LNHDA and CDR2 SQIVND (reference sequence). The CDR3 sequence: CASSTGQVGELFF. DNA of the CDR3: TGTGCCAGTAGTACTGGACAGGTCGGGGAGCTGTTTTTT.

This clone was counted once. The V call is TRBV11-3, the J call TRBJ1-1; no clear D gene. This CDR3 has 13 residues. V gave up 3 bases and J gave up 1 base, with 6 bases separating them. The germline gives CDR1 SGHNT, CDR2 YENEEA. CDR3 DNA: TGTGCCAGCAGCTTTTCTCCGAACACTGAAGCTTTCTTT. The encoded protein is CASSFSPNTEAFF.

CDR3 region: CAWSEQVLPITF. CDR3 sequence (DNA): TGTGCCTGGAGTGAACAGGTGCTCCCCATCACCTTC. This chain links TRBV30 with TRBJ1-2, with D maybe TRBD1 (5 bases). This CDR3 comprises 12 residues. The ends were cut back, 1 base at V and 13 bases at J, with 16 bases in the middle. CDR1 and CDR2 from the germline V gene are GTSNPN and SVGIG (reference sequence).

DNA of the CDR3: TGTGCCAGCAGCGCAGGTCCTCAAGACAATGAGCAGTTCTTC. Translation: CASSAGPQDNEQFF. This chain uses TRBV9 with TRBJ2-1; D remains unclear. This CDR3 has 14 amino acids. V lost 3 bases and J lost 5, with 12 bases in between. The V gene's germline CDR1 is SGDLS and CDR2 YYNGEE.

The chain links TRBV14 to TRBJ1-1; TRBD1 aligns across 8 bases. Germline V gene sequence: CDR1 SGHDN, CDR2 FVKESK. V shed 4 bases, J shed 2 bases, and the junction held 3 bases outside the gene matches. CDR3 length: 14 amino acids. In nucleotides, the CDR3 is TGTGCCAGCAGCCTACAGGGGGACAACACTGAAGCTTTCTTT. Translation: CASSLQGDNTEAFF.

This clone was observed once. The chain combines TRBV7-3 with TRBJ1-1; D call uncertain. Germline assignment: CDR1 SGHTA and CDR2 FQGTGA. The V end was cut by 2 bases, the J end by 1 base, with 5 bases between. The CDR3 totals 13 residues. CDR3 amino acids: CASSLYKNTEAFF. DNA for the CDR3: TGTGCCAGCAGCTTATATAAGAACACTGAAGCTTTCTTT.

This chain links TRBV2 with TRBJ2-5; D unresolved. The CDR3 spans 15 residues. The V end lost 4 bases, the J end lost 1 base, and 13 bases lay between the germline ends. Germline assignment: CDR1 SNHLY and CDR2 FYNNEI. The CDR3 DNA follows: TGTGCCAGCAGTGCTTCGAGAGCCGCCCAAGAGACCCAGTACTTC. Translation: CASSASRAAQETQYF.

V is TRBV5-5 and J is TRBJ1-2, with a weak D call TRBD1 (6 bases). Trimming pared 4 bases from V and 6 bases from J, leaving 16 bases between. This CDR3 region has 14 residues. The germline CDR1 and CDR2 sequences are SGHKS and YYEKEE (reference sequence). For the CDR3, the DNA is TGTGCCAGCAGCCTAGCAGGGGACGCGGATGGCTACACCTTC. It specifies CASSLAGDADGYTF.

The genes are TRBV2 and TRBJ1-1; TRBD1 agrees at 7 bases. This CDR3 is built from 15 residues. The germline gives CDR1 SNHLY, CDR2 FYNNEI. V shed 6 bases, J shed 4 bases, and the junction held 11 bases outside the gene matches. CDR3 sequence: CASSEQGLQTTEAFF. CDR3 nucleotides: TGTGCCAGCAGCGAACAGGGGCTTCAGACCACTGAAGCTTTCTTT.

This clone was picked up a small number of times. This chain uses TRBV29-1 with TRBJ1-1; TRBD1 is a possible D gene (5 bases). This CDR3 has 15 amino acids. Germline lookup yields CDR1 SQVTM and CDR2 ANQGSEA. The V and J ends lost 7 bases and 0 bases respectively, with 18 bases between them. CDR3 DNA: TGCAGCGCCTCGGGGGGTTCCGGCATGAACACTGAAGCTTTCTTT. Amino acids: CSASGGSGMNTEAFF.

The chain couples TRBV28 to TRBJ1-1; D is possibly TRBD1 (6 bases). Germline lookup yields CDR1 MDHEN and CDR2 SYDVKM. The germline V and J ends were trimmed by 4 bases and 5 bases, with 17 bases remaining between them. There are 15 residues in the CDR3. The CDR3 is CASSSTRGLETEAFF. CDR3 nucleotides: TGTGCCAGCAGTTCGACCAGGGGTCTCGAGACTGAAGCTTTCTTT.

The chain links TRBV19 to TRBJ2-2; 10 bases line up with TRBD1. The CDR3 extends over 15 amino acids. With V trimmed by 5 bases and J by 6 bases, 6 bases remained unmatched. From germline, CDR1 is LNHDA and CDR2 SQIVND (reference sequence). The CDR3 bases are TGTGCCAGTAGTTCCCGACAGGGGGCGGCCGGGGAGCTGTTTTTT. It encodes CASSSRQGAAGELFF.

The gene calls are TRBV15 and TRBJ2-1, with D possibly TRBD2 on 6 matching bases. The germline gives CDR1 LNHNV, CDR2 YYDKDF (reference sequence). The CDR3 length is 15 residues. V lost 5 bases and J lost 6, with 17 bases in between. In nucleotides, the CDR3 is TGTGCCACCAGCCGGGCCTATGTCGGGGGCAATGAGCAGTTCTTC. Translating it yields CATSRAYVGGNEQFF.

This chain joins TRBV19 and TRBJ1-5; 8 positions match TRBD1. V lost 3 bases and J lost 10; bases outside the gene matches: 8. There are 14 residues in the CDR3. CDR1 is LNHDA, CDR2 SQIVND, per germline (reference sequence). CDR3 nucleotides: TGTGCCAGTAGTATGATGGACAGGGCTACCCCCCAGCATTTT. The encoded protein is CASSMMDRATPQHF.

The genes are TRBV12-3 or TRBV12-4 and TRBJ1-3; D uncertain. The V end was cut by 6 bases, the J end by 5 bases, with 8 bases between. CDR3 length: 12 amino acids. This CDR3 is CASSSDRNTIYF. In nucleotides, the CDR3 is TGTGCCAGCAGCTCCGACAGAAACACCATATATTTT.

V usage is TRBV5-1 and J usage is TRBJ2-3; TRBD1 matches 7 bases. Germline-derived CDR1 and CDR2 are SGHRS and YFSETQ. V shed 3 bases, J shed 1 base, and the junction held 2 bases outside the gene matches. This CDR3 has 14 residues. The CDR3 region has the DNA TGCGCCAGCAGCTCCCAGGGGGGCACAGATACGCAGTATTTT. Translated: CASSSQGGTDTQYF.